This T cell receptor beta chain was observed in a study of blood T cells in healthy people across ages. Alongside a J-beta primer mix, a sample-barcoded 5' primer served in a second PCR lasting roughly 7 to 12 cycles. The template-switch adaptor, which had 12 random nucleotides, put a tag on each cDNA molecule. TCRdb passed the 5' RACE reads through MiXCR, listing each CDR3 protein once. The sample lists 600,000 to 1,000,000 distinct CDR3 sequences, roughly 64% occurring once. The V gene lost 3 bases and the J gene lost 11 bases, with 25 bases spanning the gap. CDR1 is MGHDK and CDR2 is SYGVNS in the germline V gene. The CDR3 sequence is 16 residues long.

This receptor was obtained from a man aged 30 to 39 in good health. Material for sequencing was blood. This chain links TRBV25-1 with TRBJ2-5; D remains unclear. CDR3 sequence (DNA): TGTGCCAGCAGTGACCCCCTTGGACCCCCCGGCAATGAGCAGTACTTC. It is translated as CASSDPLGPPGNEQYF.